Below, 23 T cell receptor beta chains from the same sample are listed, as sequenced in a study of CD8 T cells in Susac syndrome. After extraction with the RNeasy kit, roughly 0.5 to 1 ug of the RNA was reverse transcribed using random hexamers. Using its own MiXCR run on the immunoSEQ multiplex PCR reads, TCRdb lists one record per CDR3 protein. The sample carries under 95,000 distinct CDR3 sequences, just under 95% recorded once. The material sequenced was CD8+ T cells from PBMCs. The receptors were sampled from a human donor with Susac syndrome.

The chain joins TRBV4-1 to TRBJ2-1, with 9 bases lining up with TRBD2. Trimming cost V 0 bases and J 7 bases; bases outside gene matches: 10. CDR3 length: 17 amino acids. Germline V gene lookup returns CDR1 MGHRA and CDR2 YSYEKL. This CDR3 is CASSQEGPREGLNEQFF. The CDR3 coding sequence is TGCGCCAGCAGCCAAGAAGGACCGCGGGAGGGCCTGAATGAGCAGTTCTTC.

The chain couples TRBV20-1 to TRBJ2-7; D tentatively reads TRBD1 or TRBD2 (6 bases each). This CDR3 region has 13 residues. Deletions cut 5 bases from V and 2 bases from J, with 13 bases between. Germline-derived CDR1 and CDR2 are DFQATT and SNEGSKA (reference sequence). The CDR3 sequence is CSASLGGTYEQYF. The CDR3 DNA reads TGCAGTGCTTCGTTAGGGGGGACCTACGAGCAGTACTTC.

The V call is TRBV21-1, the J call TRBJ2-7; the D call in the table, TRBD1, was not verified against the DNA. TRBV21-1 is a listed pseudogene. The CDR3 is 15 amino acids. CDR3 protein: CASSARDRGPYEQYF. CDR3 nucleotides: TGTGCCAGCAGCGCCCGAGACAGGGGACCCTACGAGCAGTACTTC.

V and J are TRBV4-2 and TRBJ2-7, with no clear D. Germline assignment: CDR1 LGHNA and CDR2 YNFKEQ. The V end lost 3 bases, the J end lost 2 bases, and 5 bases lay between the germline ends. The CDR3 covers 12 residues. The CDR3 bases are TGTGCCAGCAGCCACCCCCCCTACGAGCAGTACTTC. This translates into CASSHPPYEQYF.

The V call is TRBV12-2, the J call TRBJ2-3; the listed D gene, TRBD1, was not tested against the DNA. TRBV12-2 is reported as a pseudogene. The CDR3 contains 15 residues. CDR3 protein: CASRIGRGSGDTQYF. The CDR3 bases are TGTGCAAGTCGCATAGGGAGGGGGAGCGGAGATACGCAGTATTTT.

The V call is TRBV13, the J call TRBJ2-3; 8 nucleotides match TRBD2. The CDR3 is 19 residues long. Trimming removed 2 bases from V and 3 bases from J; junction bases left unmatched: 16. Germline CDR1 PRHDT, CDR2 FYEKMQ (reference sequence). CDR3 residues: CASSLNRIGGRSGTDTQYF. The CDR3 coding sequence is TGTGCCAGCAGCTTAAACCGGATAGGCGGGAGGAGTGGAACAGATACGCAGTATTTT.

As regards this clonotype: Its ends do not fully match the called genes, so a read error is possible. V usage is TRBV5-1 and J usage is TRBJ2-7, with 8 bases matching TRBD2. The CDR3 covers 15 residues. Germline CDR1 and CDR2: SGHRS and YFSETQ. The chain's CDR3 is CASSLFAGGSSEQYF. The CDR3 DNA sequence: TGCGCCAGCAGCTTGTTTGCGGGAGGTTCCTCCGAGCAGTACTTC.

The rearrangement joins TRBV28 to TRBJ1-2; D is possibly TRBD1 (5 bases). Trimming took off 6 bases at V and 8 bases at J, with 16 bases between the two ends. This CDR3 has 13 amino acids. Germline values: CDR1 MDHEN, CDR2 SYDVKM. In DNA form, the CDR3 reads TGTGCCAGCAGCCGTCCCGGGACGCGGGGCTACACCTTC. It translates to CASSRPGTRGYTF.

In DNA, the CDR3 is TGTGCCACAGGGGATTCCACTGAAGCTTTCTTT. It codes for CATGDSTEAFF. The rearrangement joins TRBV7-9 to TRBJ1-1; TRBD1 might be the D (6 bases). Germline V gene sequence: CDR1 SEHNR, CDR2 FQNEAQ (reference sequence). The CDR3 totals 11 residues. The V end lost 10 bases, the J end lost 4 bases, and 10 bases lay between the germline ends.

The chain has TRBV30 and TRBJ2-7; TRBD2 matches 9 bases. Germline CDR1 is GTSNPN and CDR2 is SVGIG (reference sequence). The V segment lost 5 bases and the J segment 2 bases; nucleotides outside the gene matches: 4. There are 13 residues in the CDR3. The CDR3 nucleotides are TGTGCCTGGTGCGGGGGGGTGACCTACGAGCAGTACTTC. Amino acids: CAWCGGVTYEQYF.

The CDR3 protein is CASTVAADNNEQFF. CDR3 nucleotides: TGTGCCAGCACCGTCGCGGCGGACAACAATGAGCAGTTCTTC. This chain joins TRBV9 and TRBJ2-1; perhaps TRBD1 as D (5 bases). Trimming took off 6 bases at V and 5 bases at J, with 15 bases between the two ends. CDR1 and CDR2 (germline): SGDLS, YYNGEE. The CDR3 has 14 amino acids.

The chain couples TRBV9 to TRBJ2-4; maybe TRBD2 (7 bases). Germline CDR1 and CDR2: SGDLS and YYNGEE. CDR3 length equals 16 residues. Trimming stripped 0 bases from V and 3 bases from J, with 13 bases between. CDR3 in amino acids: CASSVGRGGGKNIQYF. Written as DNA, the CDR3 is TGTGCCAGCAGCGTAGGTAGGGGAGGGGGCAAAAACATTCAGTACTTC.

The chain employs TRBV2 and TRBJ2-7; D gene ambiguous. Germline V gene data show CDR1 as SNHLY and CDR2 as FYNNEI. This CDR3 has 14 amino acids. V lost 3 bases and J lost 0, with 9 bases in between. The CDR3 nucleotides are TGTGCCAGCAGTGACAGTCCACACTCCTACGAGCAGTACTTC. Translating gives CASSDSPHSYEQYF.

V and J are TRBV6-4 and TRBJ2-1; TRBD2 matches 14 bases. The CDR3 has 14 residues. The trim removed 8 bases at V and 6 bases at J, leaving 3 bases unmatched. Germline CDR1 and CDR2: MRHNA and SNTAGT. In DNA form, the CDR3 reads TGTGCCAGCTCCGGGACTAGCGGGAGCAATGAGCAGTTCTTC. Translated: CASSGTSGSNEQFF.

The J gene is TRBJ2-1, the V gene TRBV6-6; the D is unclear. Germline assignment: CDR1 MNHNY and CDR2 SVGAGI (reference sequence). V was pared by 5 bases and J by 5 bases, with 10 bases between. This CDR3 contains 13 residues. This CDR3 reads CASSATGDNEQFF. CDR3 in DNA: TGTGCCAGCAGTGCTACCGGCGACAATGAGCAGTTCTTC.

The rearrangement uses TRBV13 and TRBJ2-1; D not certain. The CDR3 length is 10 residues. Germline lookup yields CDR1 PRHDT and CDR2 FYEKMQ (reference sequence). V lost 8 bases and J lost 8, with 7 bases in between. DNA of the CDR3: TGTGCCAGCTCGGGTCATGAGCAGTTCTTC. It codes for CASSGHEQFF.

The gene calls are TRBV5-6 and TRBJ2-5, with 9 bases fitting TRBD1. Germline CDR1 is SGHDT and CDR2 is YYEEEE. J gave up 2 bases and V 4 bases, and 6 bases lay outside the gene matches. The CDR3 runs 15 residues. In DNA form, the CDR3 reads TGTGCCAGCAGCGTCGGGACAGGGTCACAAGAGACCCAGTACTTC. Residues: CASSVGTGSQETQYF.

The CDR3 is CASRVQGDRQPQHF. The CDR3 nucleotides are TGTGCCAGCAGGGTACAGGGGGATCGACAGCCCCAGCATTTT. This chain uses TRBV6-1 with TRBJ1-5; 8 nucleotides match TRBD1. The trim removed 6 bases at V and 7 bases at J, leaving 8 bases unmatched. CDR1 is MNHNS and CDR2 is SASEGT in the germline V gene. CDR3 size: 14 residues.

V gene TRBV29-1 combines with J gene TRBJ2-3, with 8 nucleotides matching TRBD2. Germline values: CDR1 SQVTM, CDR2 ANQGSEA. The CDR3 is 15 amino acids. The trim removed 5 bases at V and 0 bases at J, leaving 7 bases unmatched. CDR3 DNA sequence: TGCAGCGTTCCCGGACTAGCCACTAGCACAGATACGCAGTATTTT. Residues: CSVPGLATSTDTQYF.

In this sample, this clonotype turned up once. The chain is built from TRBV20-1 and TRBJ2-7; maybe TRBD1 (5 bases). The V end was cut by 0 bases, the J end by 3 bases, with 12 bases between. The CDR3 has 14 amino acids. CDR1 DFQATT and CDR2 SNEGSKA come from the germline V gene (reference sequence). CDR3 loop: CSARDSTGSYEQYF. The CDR3, as DNA: TGCAGTGCTAGAGATTCAACAGGTAGCTACGAGCAGTACTTC.

The genes are TRBV5-4 and TRBJ2-3; 9 nucleotides agree with TRBD2. V trimming: 4 bases; J trimming: 2 bases; junction bases outside the gene matches: 5. CDR3 size: 15 residues. Looked up from germline, CDR1 is SGHNT and CDR2 is YYREEE (reference sequence). CDR3 residues: CASSTTSGNTDTQYF. CDR3 bases: TGTGCCAGCAGCACGACTAGCGGAAACACAGATACGCAGTATTTT.

J is TRBJ2-5 and V is TRBV6-2 or TRBV6-3, with 13 bases identical to TRBD2. The CDR3 extends over 15 amino acids. In germline, CDR1 is MNHEY, CDR2 SVGEGT. V was pared by 5 bases and J by 1 base, with 1 base of the junction left unmatched. The CDR3 nucleotides are TGTGCCAGCAGTAGGACTAGCGGGAGCCAAGAGACCCAGTACTTC. This gives the protein CASSRTSGSQETQYF.

This chain's CDR3 is CATSDPWGNEQFF. The CDR3 region has the DNA TGTGCCACCAGTGATCCCTGGGGAAATGAGCAGTTCTTC. The rearrangement links TRBV24-1 to TRBJ2-1, with D hard to call. This CDR3 contains 13 residues. Germline V gene lookup returns CDR1 KGHDR and CDR2 SFDVKD. Trimming shortened V by 3 bases and J by 7 bases, and 9 bases separated the two germline ends.